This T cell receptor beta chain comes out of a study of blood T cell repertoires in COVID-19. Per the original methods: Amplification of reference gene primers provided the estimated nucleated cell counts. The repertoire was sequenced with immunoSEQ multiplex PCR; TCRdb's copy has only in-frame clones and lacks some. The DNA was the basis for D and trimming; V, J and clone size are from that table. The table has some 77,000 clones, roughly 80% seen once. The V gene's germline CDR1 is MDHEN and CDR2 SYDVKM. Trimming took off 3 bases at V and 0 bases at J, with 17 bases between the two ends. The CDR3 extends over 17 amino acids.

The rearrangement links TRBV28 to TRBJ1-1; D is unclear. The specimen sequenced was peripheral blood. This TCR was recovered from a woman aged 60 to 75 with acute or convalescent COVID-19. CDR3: CASSFKDPPRVNTEAFF. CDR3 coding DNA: TGTGCCAGCAGTTTTAAGGATCCTCCACGGGTGAACACTGAAGCTTTCTTT.